This T cell receptor (beta chain) was captured in a study of T-cell reconstitution after alpha-beta-depleted transplantation in children. The sample holds many counts of this clonotype. Unique molecular identifiers were used in preparing the TCRbeta library. TCRdb ran MiXCR on the PCR reads and lists one entry per CDR3 protein. The data hold about 610,000 distinct CDR3 sequences, with approximately 10% observed a single time. Sequences were derived from PBMCs from the stem cell graft donor, sampled from the stem cell graft. This receptor was obtained from a human donor who donated a stem cell graft to a child with acute myeloid leukemia.

In DNA form, the CDR3 reads TGTGCCAGCAGCCGAACTGAGGGACTCCAAGGAAACACCATATATTTT. Its translation is CASSRTEGLQGNTIYF. This chain links TRBV7-9 with TRBJ1-3, with D tentatively TRBD1 (5 bases). V was pared by 5 bases and J by 4 bases, with 18 bases between. The germline V gene has CDR1 SEHNR and CDR2 FQNEAQ (reference sequence). The CDR3 contains 16 residues.